The 29 T cell receptor beta chains in this list originate from one sample, sequenced in a study of blood T cell repertoires in COVID-19. Some clones are missing from TCRdb's copy, which holds only in-frame ones; the method was immunoSEQ multiplex PCR. The data show 200,000 to 250,000 clones, 87% seen once. Sequencing used PBMCs or T cells enriched from blood (not recorded which). These receptors were obtained from a man aged 30 to 45 who had recovered from COVID-19.

V and J are TRBV28 and TRBJ2-2, with D uncertain. Per the germline V gene, CDR1 is MDHEN and CDR2 is SYDVKM. Trimming removed 3 bases from V and 1 base from J, with 9 bases in between. The CDR3 spans 15 residues. The CDR3 protein is CASSFSRGNTGELFF. The CDR3 coding sequence is TGTGCCAGCAGTTTTTCTCGAGGGAACACCGGGGAGCTGTTTTTT.

This rearrangement joins TRBV30 to TRBJ1-5; a possible D gene is TRBD1 (6 bases). V lost 4 bases to trimming and J lost 9 bases, with 22 bases between them. This CDR3 has 15 amino acids. CDR1 is GTSNPN, CDR2 SVGIG, per germline (reference sequence). The CDR3 bases are TGTGCCTGGACCCCAGGACAGAGTCAATCAACGCCCCAGCATTTT. It yields the protein CAWTPGQSQSTPQHF.

CDR3 nucleotides: TGTGCCAGCAGCGAAACTCAACGGACAGGAGGAGAGACCCAGTACTTC. As protein: CASSETQRTGGETQYF. V is TRBV5-6 and J is TRBJ2-5; 7 positions match TRBD1. J was trimmed by 4 bases and V by 4 bases; bases with no gene match: 13. The CDR3 is 16 residues long. Germline V gives CDR1 SGHDT, CDR2 YYEEEE.

The V and J genes are TRBV27 and TRBJ1-6, with a weak D call TRBD1 (6 bases). V gave up 5 bases and J gave up 2 bases, with 16 bases separating them. From germline, CDR1 is MNHEY and CDR2 SMNVEV (reference sequence). The CDR3 totals 17 residues. CDR3 loop: CASSQTRGGTYNSPLHF. In nucleotides, the CDR3 is TGTGCCAGCAGTCAAACGCGGGGGGGCACCTATAATTCACCCCTCCACTTT.

The rearrangement uses TRBV28 and TRBJ1-2, with TRBD1 matching 11 bases. CDR3 length: 14 amino acids. Unmatched junction bases numbered 7, after V lost 6 bases and J lost 7 bases. Germline values: CDR1 MDHEN, CDR2 SYDVKM. This chain's CDR3 is CASSRTGGDFGYTF. The CDR3 nucleotides are TGTGCCAGCAGCCGGACAGGGGGCGACTTTGGCTACACCTTC.

The V gene is TRBV30, the J gene TRBJ1-2, with D unclear. V was shortened by 1 base and J by 8 bases, with 17 bases between the two germline ends. Looked up from germline, CDR1 is GTSNPN and CDR2 is SVGIG (reference sequence). This CDR3 is built from 14 residues. The CDR3 region is CAWSAPGEARGYTF. For the CDR3, the DNA is TGTGCCTGGAGTGCGCCTGGGGAGGCTCGCGGCTACACCTTC.

The chain combines TRBV6-5 with TRBJ1-1; 9 positions match TRBD1. The V gene's germline CDR1 is MNHEY and CDR2 SVGAGI. This CDR3 has 15 residues. V lost 6 bases and J lost 3; bases outside the gene matches: 8. In nucleotides, the CDR3 is TGTGCCAGCAGAAGGACAGGGGAAGCCGACACTGAAGCTTTCTTT. This gives the protein CASRRTGEADTEAFF.

The V call is TRBV10-1, the J call TRBJ1-1; D is possibly TRBD1 (5 bases). V lost 4 bases to trimming and J lost 1 base, with 10 bases between them. This CDR3 is 14 amino acids long. In germline, CDR1 is WNHNN, CDR2 SYGVQD (reference sequence). This CDR3 is CASSGGGSNTEAFF. In DNA, the CDR3 is TGCGCCAGCAGTGGCGGGGGGTCGAACACTGAAGCTTTCTTT.

V is TRBV27 and J is TRBJ2-7, with D perhaps matching TRBD2 (5 bases). From germline, CDR1 is MNHEY and CDR2 SMNVEV (reference sequence). Trimming pared 6 bases from V and 2 bases from J, leaving 14 bases between. The CDR3 is 14 amino acids. The DNA for the CDR3 is TGTGCCAGCAGGTTGAGTAGCGCTGCCTACGAGCAGTACTTC. Protein product: CASRLSSAAYEQYF.

CDR3 sequence: CASSLQGVAYNEQFF. The CDR3 nucleotides are TGTGCCAGCAGTCTACAGGGGGTCGCCTACAATGAGCAGTTCTTC. The rearrangement joins TRBV6-5 to TRBJ2-1; 8 bases are a match to TRBD1. Germline trimming cut 5 bases from V and 2 bases from J; bases unmatched to any gene: 5. The CDR3 totals 15 residues. The germline gives CDR1 MNHEY, CDR2 SVGAGI.

The chain uses TRBV2 and TRBJ1-5, with D maybe TRBD1 (6 bases). This CDR3 has 14 amino acids. Trimming pared 4 bases from V and 5 bases from J, leaving 12 bases between. Germline loops: CDR1 SNHLY, CDR2 FYNNEI. In DNA form, the CDR3 reads TGTGCCAGCAGTGTTTGGGGGGGCGATCAGCCCCAGCATTTT. Translating gives CASSVWGGDQPQHF.

The genes are TRBV30 and TRBJ2-5, with D unclear. Looked up from germline, CDR1 is GTSNPN and CDR2 is SVGIG (reference sequence). The CDR3 length is 11 residues. Trimming took off 4 bases at V and 5 bases at J, with 8 bases between the two ends. The DNA of the CDR3 is TGTGCCTGGACCAAGAGTGAGACCCAGTACTTC. This codes for CAWTKSETQYF.

V usage is TRBV11-2 and J usage is TRBJ1-2, with a tentative D call TRBD1 (5 bases). The CDR3 has 14 residues. The germline V and J ends were trimmed by 1 base and 4 bases, with 10 bases remaining between them. Per the germline V gene, CDR1 is SGHAT and CDR2 is FQNNGV. CDR3 protein: CASSLADGGYGYTF. The CDR3 nucleotides read TGTGCCAGCAGCTTAGCGGACGGGGGCTATGGCTACACCTTC.

This clone was seen just once. The chain couples TRBV27 to TRBJ2-7; D is uncertain. V was trimmed by 1 base and J by 0 bases, leaving 4 bases between them. CDR3 length: 13 residues. The germline V gene has CDR1 MNHEY and CDR2 SMNVEV (reference sequence). CDR3 bases: TGTGCCAGCAGTTTATACAACTCCTACGAGCAGTACTTC. Translating it yields CASSLYNSYEQYF.

As regards this clone: Additional DNA sequences in this sample encode the identical CDR3. The chain joins TRBV6-5 to TRBJ2-3; possible D gene TRBD2, 6 bases. The germline CDR1 and CDR2 sequences are MNHEY and SVGAGI. V was cut by 2 bases and J by 0 bases, with 6 bases left in between. The CDR3 is made up of 14 amino acids. Written as DNA, the CDR3 is TGTGCCAGCAGTTACGGGGGGAGCACAGATACGCAGTATTTT. This codes for CASSYGGSTDTQYF.

The chain recombines TRBV7-2 with TRBJ2-2; D remains unclear. The CDR3 spans 14 residues. The ends were cut back, 2 bases at V and 0 bases at J, with 4 bases in the middle. Per germline, CDR1 SGHTA and CDR2 FQGNSA. In nucleotides, the CDR3 is TGTGCCAGCAGCTTACCCTCGAACACCGGGGAGCTGTTTTTT. Its protein product is CASSLPSNTGELFF.

The V gene is TRBV5-6, the J gene TRBJ1-5, with a tentative D call TRBD1 (5 bases). Germline V gives CDR1 SGHDT, CDR2 YYEEEE. V lost 1 base and J lost 7, with 12 bases in between. This CDR3 comprises 14 residues. The CDR3 DNA reads as TGTGCCAGCAGCTTGTCCAGGGACTGGCAGCCCCAGCATTTT. Translated: CASSLSRDWQPQHF. Supplemented by reference TRBV5-6 and TRBJ1-5, the full variable domain reads DAGVTQSPTHLIKTRGQQVTLRCSPKSGHDTVSWYQQALGQGPQFIFQYYEEEERQRGNFPDRFSGHQFPNYSSELNVNALLLGDSALYLCASSLSRDWQPQHFGDGTRLSIL.

CDR3 residues: CASSLLGGTSGSADTQYF. CDR3 coding DNA: TGTGCCAGCAGCTTACTCGGGGGGACTAGCGGGAGCGCAGATACGCAGTATTTT. The chain employs TRBV7-8 and TRBJ2-3; 14 nucleotides agree with TRBD2. The CDR3 is made up of 18 amino acids. J was trimmed by 4 bases and V by 2 bases; bases with no gene match: 8. Germline assignment: CDR1 SGHVS and CDR2 FQNEAQ.

This chain joins TRBV14 and TRBJ2-3; possibly TRBD2 for D (5 bases). The ends were cut back, 0 bases at V and 1 base at J, with 11 bases in the middle. This CDR3 has 16 residues. The germline V gene has CDR1 SGHDN and CDR2 FVKESK. CDR3 sequence: CASSQELGGRTDTQYF. The CDR3 nucleotides are TGTGCCAGCAGCCAAGAGTTAGGAGGCCGCACAGATACGCAGTATTTT. The full variable domain, with the rest looked up from reference TRBV14 and TRBJ2-3, is EAGVTQFPSHSVIEKGQTVTLRCDPISGHDNLYWYRRVMGKEIKFLLHFVKESKQDESGMPNNRFLAERTGGTYSTLKVQPAELEDSGVYFCASSQELGGRTDTQYFGPGTRLTVL.

The rearrangement uses TRBV27 and TRBJ2-7; TRBD1 might be the D (5 bases). V lost 0 bases and J 2 bases, leaving 11 bases between the germline ends. There are 15 residues in the CDR3. Per germline, CDR1 MNHEY and CDR2 SMNVEV (reference sequence). The DNA of the CDR3 is TGTGCCAGCAGTTTATCGCTAGGGGCCGCCTACGAGCAGTACTTC. Encoded protein: CASSLSLGAAYEQYF.

The chain recombines TRBV19 with TRBJ1-5; D is perhaps TRBD1 (6 bases). The CDR3 sequence is 13 residues long. The germline CDR1 and CDR2 sequences are LNHDA and SQIVND (reference sequence). V was cut by 5 bases and J by 7 bases, with 12 bases left in between. The CDR3 region has the DNA TGTGCCAGTAGTCTACAACAGGGCCAGCCCCAGCATTTT. As protein: CASSLQQGQPQHF. Based on the CDR3 plus reference TRBV19 and TRBJ1-5, the full variable domain is DGGITQSPKYLFRKEGQNVTLSCEQNLNHDAMYWYRQDPGQGLRLIYYSQIVNDFQKGDIAEGYSVSREKKESFPLTVTSAQKNPTAFYLCASSLQQGQPQHFGDGTRLSIL.

This clone was seen a handful of times. The chain uses TRBV11-2 and TRBJ2-1; 13 nucleotides match TRBD2. The CDR3 contains 15 residues. Unmatched junction bases numbered 5, after V lost 6 bases and J lost 6 bases. Germline CDR1 reads SGHAT; CDR2 reads FQNNGV. For the CDR3, the DNA is TGTGCCAGCAGTTTACTAGCGGGGGGGCCCAATGAGCAGTTCTTC. This encodes CASSLLAGGPNEQFF.

This chain's CDR3 is CASSSLAGELGGELFF. The CDR3 DNA is TGTGCCAGTAGTAGCCTAGCGGGAGAACTCGGCGGGGAGCTGTTTTTT. This sequence joins TRBV19 and TRBJ2-2, with 10 bases lining up with TRBD2. The germline CDR1 and CDR2 sequences are LNHDA and SQIVND (reference sequence). The ends lost 4 bases at V and 7 bases at J; junction bases unmatched: 9. The CDR3 is 16 amino acids.

This chain connects TRBV9 to TRBJ2-2; 10 positions match TRBD2. Trimming at V came to 3 bases and at J to 5 bases, leaving 10 bases not matched to a gene. CDR3 length: 17 amino acids. CDR1 and CDR2 from the germline V gene are SGDLS and YYNGEE. The CDR3 nucleotides read TGTGCCAGCAGCGATCCGGGACTAGCGATTATTACCGGGGAGCTGTTTTTT. Translated: CASSDPGLAIITGELFF.

The chain is built from TRBV5-1 and TRBJ1-1; TRBD1 agrees at 10 bases. This CDR3 comprises 15 residues. The ends lost 3 bases at V and 5 bases at J; junction bases unmatched: 7. Germline V lookup: CDR1 SGHRS, CDR2 YFSETQ. The DNA of the CDR3 is TGCGCCAGCAGCTCAGGACAGGGGGGAGGAACTGAAGCTTTCTTT. Translating it yields CASSSGQGGGTEAFF.

The chain joins TRBV30 to TRBJ1-5; D ambiguous. V was shortened by 5 bases and J by 9 bases, with 14 bases between the two germline ends. CDR1 and CDR2 from the germline V gene are GTSNPN and SVGIG (reference sequence). The CDR3 has 12 residues. The CDR3 reads CAWGRPERPQHF. CDR3 nucleotides: TGTGCCTGGGGACGGCCGGAGAGGCCCCAGCATTTT.

This chain connects TRBV10-1 to TRBJ2-3; TRBD2 is a possible D gene (5 bases). V gave up 4 bases and J gave up 1 base, with 6 bases separating them. The CDR3 length is 13 residues. Germline V gene data show CDR1 as WNHNN and CDR2 as SYGVQD (reference sequence). The CDR3 DNA reads TGCGCCAGCAGTGTGAGGGGCACAGATACGCAGTATTTT. It specifies CASSVRGTDTQYF.

V is TRBV6-1 and J is TRBJ2-5, with TRBD2 matching over 8 bases. This CDR3 region has 15 residues. The J segment lost 2 bases and the V segment lost 7 bases, leaving 9 bases of the junction unmatched. Germline V gene sequence: CDR1 MNHNS, CDR2 SASEGT. The CDR3 region is CASTQDRGGQETQYF. The CDR3 DNA reads TGTGCCAGCACTCAAGACCGGGGGGGGCAAGAGACCCAGTACTTC.

The chain carries TRBV5-5 and TRBJ1-5; unclear D gene. The CDR3 totals 15 residues. The V gene's germline CDR1 is SGHKS and CDR2 YYEKEE (reference sequence). V lost 3 bases and J 0 bases, leaving 10 bases between the germline ends. The CDR3 coding sequence is TGTGCCAGCAGCTATGACAACCTTAGCAATCAGCCCCAGCATTTT. Its translation: CASSYDNLSNQPQHF.